This is a list of T cell receptor beta chains from one sample in a study of brain T cells in children with intractable seizures. Libraries were prepared by immunoSEQ multiplex PCR; TCRdb keeps only in-frame clonotypes and omits some of them. Among around 80,000 clones listed, approximately 89% were seen once. Specimen: peripheral blood, collected at surgery. These receptors came from a girl aged 2 to 9 with Rasmussen encephalitis and intractable seizures. The CDR3 runs from the conserved cysteine through the conserved F or W. The order of the fields is J gene, V gene, clone size, D gene, CDR3 protein, CDR3 DNA. The D gene is left open where the match is weak. Clone size appears in some rows only: once, few, many, or a class for an expanded clone.

j_call: TRBJ2-3
v_call: TRBV12-3/TRBV12-4
clone_size: .
d_call: .
cdr3_aa: CASSFISTDTQYF
cdr3_nt: TGTGCCAGCAGTTTTATATCCACAGATACGCAGTATTTT

j_call: TRBJ2-1
v_call: TRBV18
clone_size: once
d_call: TRBD2
cdr3_aa: CASSPRGLAGDEQFF
cdr3_nt: TGTGCCAGCTCACCTCGGGGGCTAGCGGGCGATGAGCAGTTCTTC

j_call: TRBJ1-1
v_call: TRBV5-4
clone_size: .
d_call: TRBD1
cdr3_aa: CASSTDRANTEAFF
cdr3_nt: TGTGCCAGCAGTACGGACAGGGCGAACACTGAAGCTTTCTTT

j_call: TRBJ1-2
v_call: TRBV7-9
clone_size: many
d_call: .
cdr3_aa: CASSHRQVEGYTF
cdr3_nt: TGTGCCAGCAGCCACCGACAGGTGGAAGGCTACACCTTC

j_call: TRBJ1-3
v_call: TRBV11-3
clone_size: .
d_call: .
cdr3_aa: CASSTYPMSSGNTIYF
cdr3_nt: TGTGCCAGTAGCACTTACCCGATGAGCTCTGGAAACACCATATATTTT

j_call: TRBJ1-1
v_call: TRBV18
clone_size: .
d_call: .
cdr3_aa: CASSPEATEAFF
cdr3_nt: TGTGCCAGCTCTCCGGAGGCCACTGAAGCTTTCTTT

j_call: TRBJ2-3
v_call: TRBV7-9
clone_size: .
d_call: .
cdr3_aa: CASSLEGGTDTQYF
cdr3_nt: TGTGCCAGCAGCTTAGAAGGCGGAACAGATACGCAGTATTTT

j_call: TRBJ2-1
v_call: TRBV7-3
clone_size: .
d_call: TRBD2
cdr3_aa: CASSLRLAVRNEQFF
cdr3_nt: TGTGCCAGCAGCTTAAGGCTAGCGGTGCGGAATGAGCAGTTCTTC

j_call: TRBJ1-3
v_call: TRBV30
clone_size: .
d_call: .
cdr3_aa: CAWSAGANSGNTIYF
cdr3_nt: TGTGCCTGGAGTGCAGGAGCCAACTCTGGAAACACCATATATTTT

j_call: TRBJ2-7
v_call: TRBV6-1
clone_size: few
d_call: .
cdr3_aa: CASSERYEQYF
cdr3_nt: TGTGCCAGCAGTGAACGGTACGAGCAGTACTTC

j_call: TRBJ1-1
v_call: TRBV4-1
clone_size: once
d_call: .
cdr3_aa: CASSQDPQGLTTEAFF
cdr3_nt: TGCGCCAGCAGCCAAGACCCCCAGGGACTCACCACTGAAGCTTTCTTT

j_call: TRBJ2-7
v_call: TRBV3-1/TRBV3-2
clone_size: .
d_call: TRBD2
cdr3_aa: CASSPPLAGGLYEQYF
cdr3_nt: TGTGCCAGCAGCCCACCCCTCGCGGGAGGACTCTACGAGCAGTACTTC

j_call: TRBJ2-1
v_call: TRBV5-4
clone_size: .
d_call: TRBD2
cdr3_aa: CASSLGGSSYNEQFF
cdr3_nt: TGTGCCAGCAGCTTAGGCGGGAGCTCCTACAATGAGCAGTTCTTC

j_call: TRBJ1-1
v_call: TRBV19
clone_size: .
d_call: .
cdr3_aa: CASSMPGGDTEAFF
cdr3_nt: TGTGCCAGTAGTATGCCCGGGGGTGACACTGAAGCTTTCTTT

j_call: TRBJ2-3
v_call: TRBV7-3
clone_size: .
d_call: .
cdr3_aa: CASSLTSGRLADTQYF
cdr3_nt: TGTGCCAGCAGCTTAACATCGGGCAGGCTGGCAGATACGCAGTATTTT

j_call: TRBJ2-7
v_call: TRBV9
clone_size: .
d_call: TRBD1
cdr3_aa: CASSARDRDHEQYF
cdr3_nt: TGTGCCAGCAGCGCCCGGGACAGGGACCACGAGCAGTACTTC

j_call: TRBJ2-1
v_call: TRBV7-3
clone_size: .
d_call: .
cdr3_aa: CASSLKGNNNEQFF
cdr3_nt: TGTGCCAGCAGCTTAAAAGGGAACAACAATGAGCAGTTCTTC

j_call: TRBJ2-1
v_call: TRBV30
clone_size: medium-sized
d_call: .
cdr3_aa: CAWSVLRGEQFF
cdr3_nt: TGTGCCTGGAGTGTCTTACGTGGAGAGCAGTTCTTC

j_call: TRBJ1-3
v_call: TRBV2
clone_size: .
d_call: .
cdr3_aa: CASSEQAGGNTIYF
cdr3_nt: TGTGCCAGCAGTGAACAGGCAGGGGGAAACACCATATATTTT

j_call: TRBJ2-7
v_call: TRBV7-2
clone_size: .
d_call: TRBD2
cdr3_aa: CASSSGLAGYYEQYF
cdr3_nt: TGTGCCAGCAGCTCAGGACTAGCGGGGTACTACGAGCAGTACTTC

j_call: TRBJ2-5
v_call: TRBV28
clone_size: .
d_call: .
cdr3_aa: CASSFDRRETQYF
cdr3_nt: TGTGCCAGCAGTTTCGACAGGCGGGAGACCCAGTACTTC

j_call: TRBJ2-7
v_call: TRBV6-1
clone_size: .
d_call: TRBD1
cdr3_aa: CASSEERGLDEQYF
cdr3_nt: TGTGCCAGCAGTGAAGAGAGGGGGCTCGACGAGCAGTACTTC

j_call: TRBJ1-2
v_call: TRBV10-1
clone_size: .
d_call: .
cdr3_aa: CASSESGGYGYTF
cdr3_nt: TGCGCCAGCAGTGAGTCTGGCGGCTATGGCTACACCTTC

j_call: TRBJ2-7
v_call: TRBV2
clone_size: .
d_call: .
cdr3_aa: CASSEPTGSSYEQYF
cdr3_nt: TGTGCCAGCAGTGAACCAACAGGTAGCTCCTACGAGCAGTACTTC

j_call: TRBJ1-1
v_call: TRBV6-5
clone_size: .
d_call: TRBD1
cdr3_aa: CASSRTGSGTEAFF
cdr3_nt: TGTGCCAGCAGTAGGACAGGCTCGGGAACTGAAGCTTTCTTT

j_call: TRBJ2-1
v_call: TRBV11-2
clone_size: .
d_call: .
cdr3_aa: CASSSPGHSSYNEQFF
cdr3_nt: TGTGCCAGCAGCTCTCCGGGACACAGCTCCTACAATGAGCAGTTCTTC

j_call: TRBJ2-1
v_call: TRBV28
clone_size: .
d_call: .
cdr3_aa: CASSPYNRGGLQFF
cdr3_nt: TGTGCCAGCAGTCCTTACAATAGGGGGGGGCTGCAGTTCTTC

j_call: TRBJ1-5
v_call: TRBV28
clone_size: once
d_call: .
cdr3_aa: CASRDGNQPQHF
cdr3_nt: TGTGCCAGCAGGGACGGTAATCAGCCCCAGCATTTT

j_call: TRBJ1-3
v_call: TRBV2
clone_size: .
d_call: TRBD1
cdr3_aa: CASSLGQGPGNTIYF
cdr3_nt: TGTGCCAGCAGTCTCGGACAGGGACCTGGAAACACCATATATTTT

j_call: TRBJ1-2
v_call: TRBV28
clone_size: .
d_call: .
cdr3_aa: CASSRTGIRGYTF
cdr3_nt: TGTGCCAGCAGCAGAACAGGGATTCGTGGCTACACCTTC

j_call: TRBJ2-5
v_call: TRBV4-1
clone_size: once
d_call: .
cdr3_aa: CASSQDRQETQYF
cdr3_nt: TGCGCCAGCAGCCAAGACAGACAAGAGACCCAGTACTTC

j_call: TRBJ1-1
v_call: TRBV4-2
clone_size: .
d_call: .
cdr3_aa: CASSQVSENTEAFF
cdr3_nt: TGTGCCAGCAGCCAAGTATCTGAGAACACTGAAGCTTTCTTT

j_call: TRBJ2-1
v_call: TRBV10-1
clone_size: .
d_call: .
cdr3_aa: CASSEETGGEQFF
cdr3_nt: TGCGCCAGCAGTGAGGAGACGGGGGGCGAGCAGTTCTTC

j_call: TRBJ1-5
v_call: TRBV11-2
clone_size: .
d_call: .
cdr3_aa: CASSLNSNQPQHF
cdr3_nt: TGTGCCAGCAGCTTAAATAGCAATCAGCCCCAGCATTTT

j_call: TRBJ2-7
v_call: TRBV15
clone_size: once
d_call: TRBD1
cdr3_aa: CATSSFPLVGTGSYEQYF
cdr3_nt: TGTGCCACCAGCAGCTTCCCTCTTGTCGGGACAGGGTCCTACGAGCAGTACTTC

j_call: TRBJ1-1
v_call: TRBV29-1
clone_size: .
d_call: .
cdr3_aa: CSVGSLGTEAFF
cdr3_nt: TGCAGCGTTGGGTCTCTGGGGACTGAAGCTTTCTTT

j_call: TRBJ2-3
v_call: TRBV6-6
clone_size: once
d_call: .
cdr3_aa: CASSSRDTQYF
cdr3_nt: TGTGCCAGCAGTTCCCGAGATACGCAGTATTTT

j_call: TRBJ1-2
v_call: TRBV5-6
clone_size: .
d_call: .
cdr3_aa: CASSLSQANYGYTF
cdr3_nt: TGTGCCAGCAGCTTGAGCCAGGCTAACTATGGCTACACCTTC

j_call: TRBJ2-2
v_call: TRBV11-2
clone_size: .
d_call: TRBD1
cdr3_aa: CASSLTTGGELFF
cdr3_nt: TGTGCCAGCAGCTTAACGACAGGGGGGGAGCTGTTTTTT

j_call: TRBJ1-2
v_call: TRBV6-1
clone_size: .
d_call: .
cdr3_aa: CASSEFSGGNFGYTF
cdr3_nt: TGTGCCAGCAGTGAGTTCAGTGGGGGTAACTTTGGCTACACCTTC

j_call: TRBJ1-1
v_call: TRBV7-3
clone_size: .
d_call: .
cdr3_aa: CASSRSKGSEAFF
cdr3_nt: TGTGCCAGCAGCCGAAGCAAGGGGTCGGAAGCTTTCTTT

j_call: TRBJ1-5
v_call: TRBV10-3
clone_size: .
d_call: .
cdr3_aa: CAISTGGQPQHF
cdr3_nt: TGTGCCATCAGTACCGGGGGCCAGCCCCAGCATTTT

j_call: TRBJ2-7
v_call: TRBV7-9
clone_size: .
d_call: .
cdr3_aa: CASSSDAWINEQYF
cdr3_nt: TGTGCCAGCAGCAGTGACGCGTGGATCAACGAGCAGTACTTC

j_call: TRBJ1-1
v_call: TRBV6-6
clone_size: .
d_call: .
cdr3_aa: CASSYRRNTEAFF
cdr3_nt: TGTGCCAGCAGTTACCGGCGGAACACTGAAGCTTTCTTT

j_call: TRBJ1-5
v_call: TRBV28
clone_size: .
d_call: TRBD1
cdr3_aa: CASGDRASNQPQHF
cdr3_nt: TGTGCCAGCGGGGACAGGGCTAGCAATCAGCCCCAGCATTTT

j_call: TRBJ1-5
v_call: TRBV6-5
clone_size: .
d_call: .
cdr3_aa: CASTVGVGLDQPQHF
cdr3_nt: TGTGCCAGCACCGTAGGGGTAGGTCTTGATCAGCCCCAGCATTTT

j_call: TRBJ2-7
v_call: TRBV24-1
clone_size: .
d_call: .
cdr3_aa: CATSDNPPENYEQYF
cdr3_nt: TGTGCCACCAGTGACAACCCCCCAGAAAACTACGAGCAGTACTTC

j_call: TRBJ1-1
v_call: TRBV19
clone_size: .
d_call: .
cdr3_aa: CASSIGIRRGLRVQNTEAFF
cdr3_nt: TGTGCCAGTAGTATAGGAATTCGACGGGGTTTACGGGTGCAGAACACTGAAGCTTTCTTT

j_call: TRBJ1-2
v_call: TRBV23-1
clone_size: few
d_call: .
cdr3_aa: CASSQSNGYTF
cdr3_nt: TGCGCCAGCAGTCAATCGAATGGCTACACCTTC

j_call: TRBJ1-6
v_call: TRBV28
clone_size: .
d_call: .
cdr3_aa: CASSSLAGSSSPLHF
cdr3_nt: TGTGCCAGCAGTTCCCTTGCAGGGAGTAGTTCACCCCTCCACTTT

j_call: TRBJ2-1
v_call: TRBV30
clone_size: .
d_call: TRBD1
cdr3_aa: CAWSDLQGNEQFF
cdr3_nt: TGTGCCTGGAGTGACCTACAGGGGAATGAGCAGTTCTTC

j_call: TRBJ1-1
v_call: TRBV10-3
clone_size: .
d_call: .
cdr3_aa: CAIRNTGSHNTEAFF
cdr3_nt: TGTGCCATCAGAAATACAGGTTCACATAACACTGAAGCTTTCTTT

j_call: TRBJ2-2
v_call: TRBV5-1
clone_size: .
d_call: .
cdr3_aa: CASSLAGNTGELFF
cdr3_nt: TGCGCCAGCAGCTTGGCCGGGAACACCGGGGAGCTGTTTTTT

j_call: TRBJ2-7
v_call: TRBV6-5
clone_size: .
d_call: TRBD1
cdr3_aa: CATTGDRGYEQYF
cdr3_nt: TGTGCCACCACGGGGGACAGGGGATACGAGCAGTACTTC

j_call: TRBJ1-2
v_call: TRBV5-4
clone_size: .
d_call: TRBD1
cdr3_aa: CASSWGGTENYGYTF
cdr3_nt: TGTGCCAGCAGCTGGGGCGGGACAGAGAACTATGGCTACACCTTC

j_call: TRBJ2-1
v_call: TRBV7-3
clone_size: once
d_call: .
cdr3_aa: CASSPSDGPLSYNEQFF
cdr3_nt: TGTGCCAGCAGCCCCTCGGACGGACCCCTCTCCTACAATGAGCAGTTCTTC

j_call: TRBJ1-5
v_call: TRBV6-5
clone_size: .
d_call: .
cdr3_aa: CASSNNPNQPQHF
cdr3_nt: TGTGCCAGCAGCAACAATCCCAATCAGCCCCAGCATTTT

j_call: TRBJ1-3
v_call: TRBV3-1/TRBV3-2
clone_size: .
d_call: .
cdr3_aa: CASSQVLGGSGNTIYF
cdr3_nt: TGTGCCAGCAGCCAAGTTCTGGGGGGCTCTGGAAACACCATATATTTT

j_call: TRBJ1-2
v_call: TRBV6-4
clone_size: .
d_call: .
cdr3_aa: CASRDNYGYTF
cdr3_nt: TGTGCCAGCAGGGACAACTATGGCTACACCTTC

j_call: TRBJ2-7
v_call: TRBV5-6
clone_size: .
d_call: TRBD2
cdr3_aa: CASSSFPRTSGDLYEQYF
cdr3_nt: TGTGCCAGCAGCTCATTCCCCCGGACTAGCGGAGACTTATACGAGCAGTACTTC